This T cell receptor beta chain was identified in a study of beta chain features in type 1 diabetes. Study background: In age, gender and cell yields, patients were similar to healthy donors.

As every portion of the isolated RNA was reverse transcribed, the sequencing read expressed TCRB transcripts. Some clones are missing from TCRdb's copy, which holds only in-frame ones; the method was immunoSEQ multiplex PCR. This repertoire shows under 800,000 clones, 15% to 17% found once; its top ten account for about 0.097%. In germline, CDR1 is SGHRS, CDR2 YFSETQ. V gave up 4 bases and J gave up 7 bases, with 15 bases separating them. The CDR3 is made up of 15 amino acids. Sample: naive CD4+ T cells from blood. This clonotype was sampled from a young man in good health. The V gene is TRBV5-1, the J gene TRBJ1-6, with D tentatively TRBD1 (6 bases). DNA of the CDR3: TGCGCCAGCAGCGGCCCACAGGGATCCAATTCACCCCTCCACTTT. Its translation: CASSGPQGSNSPLHF.